This passage covers 29 T cell receptor beta chains from one sample sequenced in a study of cytomegalovirus exposure and HLA in healthy donors. PCR was performed using 60 Vbeta and 13 Jbeta primers. Clones were read by immunoSEQ multiplex PCR, and TCRdb kept only the in-frame ones, dropping some. The table lists under 200,000 clones, about 65% of them singletons. What was sequenced was PBMCs. Receptors originate from a woman aged 25 to 39 in good health and CMV-seronegative.

The chain's CDR3 is CASSDRTSGRARETQYF. The CDR3 DNA is TGTGCCAGCAGCGATAGGACTAGCGGGAGGGCCCGCGAGACCCAGTACTTC. J is TRBJ2-5 and V is TRBV11-2; 15 bases align to TRBD2. With V trimmed by 5 bases and J by 5 bases, 9 bases remained unmatched. The CDR3 sequence is 17 residues long. Germline CDR1 and CDR2: SGHAT and FQNNGV.

This clone was found once. The genes are TRBV5-1 and TRBJ2-5; tentative D call: TRBD2 (6 bases). This CDR3 is 15 amino acids long. In germline, CDR1 is SGHRS, CDR2 YFSETQ. Trimming removed 3 bases at V and 2 bases at J, with 14 bases between. This chain's CDR3 is CASSSTIADQETQYF. The CDR3 DNA follows: TGCGCCAGCAGCTCGACCATAGCGGATCAAGAGACCCAGTACTTC.

The chain recombines TRBV7-3 with TRBJ1-5, with a tentative D call TRBD1 (6 bases). V gave up 5 bases and J gave up 4 bases, with 9 bases separating them. The CDR3 sequence is 13 residues long. Germline V gene data show CDR1 as SGHTA and CDR2 as FQGTGA. CDR3 protein: CASSQDRNQPQHF. The CDR3 nucleotides are TGTGCCAGCAGCCAGGACAGAAATCAGCCCCAGCATTTT.

This rearrangement joins TRBV7-8 to TRBJ2-1, with D unresolved. Trimming cost V 0 bases and J 0 bases, with 15 bases left between them. Germline CDR1 and CDR2: SGHVS and FQNEAQ. The CDR3 contains 18 residues. CDR3 sequence: CASSLAYRGPISYNEQFF. DNA of the CDR3: TGTGCCAGCAGCTTAGCGTATCGCGGCCCCATCTCCTACAATGAGCAGTTCTTC.

The chain uses TRBV28 and TRBJ2-3; D might be TRBD2 (5 bases). The germline CDR1 and CDR2 sequences are MDHEN and SYDVKM. V gave up 4 bases and J gave up 1 base, with 24 bases separating them. The CDR3 extends over 19 amino acids. CDR3 DNA sequence: TGTGCCAGCAGTTCCGCGGGCTGGGAGTGGGGTAGCGGCACAGATACGCAGTATTTT. Its translation is CASSSAGWEWGSGTDTQYF.

The gene calls are TRBV2 and TRBJ2-2; 10 bases are shared with TRBD1. Trimming at V came to 6 bases and at J to 7 bases, leaving 2 bases not matched to a gene. The V gene's germline CDR1 is SNHLY and CDR2 FYNNEI. This CDR3 comprises 13 residues. CDR3 loop: CASSGQGVGELFF. CDR3 coding DNA: TGTGCCAGCAGCGGACAGGGGGTCGGGGAGCTGTTTTTT.

The V gene is TRBV7-9, the J gene TRBJ1-4; TRBD1 is a possible D gene (6 bases). V dropped 0 bases and J dropped 10 bases, with 12 bases sitting between them. The CDR3 totals 14 residues. The germline CDR1 and CDR2 sequences are SEHNR and FQNEAQ (reference sequence). CDR3 sequence reads: CASSLAGGTPKLFF. Written as DNA, the CDR3 is TGTGCCAGCAGCTTAGCGGGGGGGACACCAAAACTGTTTTTT. The whole variable domain, filled in from reference TRBV7-9 and TRBJ1-4, reads DTGVSQNPRHKITKRGQNVTFRCDPISEHNRLYWYRQTLGQGPEFLTYFQNEAQLEKSRLLSDRFSAERPKGSFSTLEIQRTEQGDSAMYLCASSLAGGTPKLFFGSGTQLSVL.

The chain uses TRBV7-3 and TRBJ2-2; D gene unclear. Germline V CDR1 and CDR2: SGHTA, FQGTGA. The CDR3 spans 16 residues. With 5 bases removed from V and 7 bases from J, the gap between germline ends came to 20 bases. CDR3 sequence reads: CASSKKSVGVGGELFF. In DNA form, the CDR3 reads TGTGCCAGCAGCAAAAAGTCTGTCGGAGTAGGCGGGGAGCTGTTTTTT.

The genes are TRBV5-6 and TRBJ2-2; possibly TRBD2 for D (6 bases). Trimming took 4 bases from V and 4 from J, leaving 8 bases between them. This CDR3 is built from 13 residues. The germline V gene has CDR1 SGHDT and CDR2 YYEEEE. DNA for the CDR3: TGTGCCAGCAGCCGCGGGGTCACCGGGGAGCTGTTTTTT. This encodes CASSRGVTGELFF.

The chain carries TRBV5-4 and TRBJ2-2; no clear D. CDR3 length equals 16 residues. The V gene's germline CDR1 is SGHNT and CDR2 YYREEE (reference sequence). The V end was cut by 5 bases, the J end by 6 bases, with 20 bases between. CDR3 bases: TGTGCCAGCAGTTTTTCAGGCCGATCGGTCCCCGGGGAGCTGTTTTTT. This gives the protein CASSFSGRSVPGELFF.

This clone was detected only a few times. The chain joins TRBV5-6 to TRBJ2-5; the D gene is possibly TRBD2 (7 bases). Germline V lookup: CDR1 SGHDT, CDR2 YYEEEE. Deletions cut 2 bases from V and 5 bases from J, with 16 bases between. The CDR3 runs to 15 residues. CDR3 protein: CASSFGAGAGETQYF. CDR3 coding DNA: TGTGCCAGCAGCTTCGGTGCGGGGGCAGGGGAGACCCAGTACTTC.

The chain couples TRBV7-8 to TRBJ2-1, with 10 bases aligning to TRBD2. Trimming took 1 base from V and 2 from J; bases not matched to a gene: 2. Germline loops: CDR1 SGHVS, CDR2 FQNEAQ. The CDR3 covers 16 residues. The DNA of the CDR3 is TGTGCCAGCAGCTTAGATACTAGCGGGACCTACAATGAGCAGTTCTTC. Translation: CASSLDTSGTYNEQFF.

V usage is TRBV14 and J usage is TRBJ1-5; 7 bases line up with TRBD1. CDR1 is SGHDN and CDR2 is FVKESK in the germline V gene. There are 17 residues in the CDR3. V was clipped by 0 bases and J by 6 bases; unmatched bases: 11. The CDR3 DNA follows: TGTGCCAGCAGCCAAGATTCTCATAGGGGGCGCACTCAGCCCCAGCATTTT. It translates to CASSQDSHRGRTQPQHF.

The chain employs TRBV6-4 and TRBJ2-2, with 7 bases that match TRBD2. Trimming removed 5 bases from V and 5 bases from J; junction bases left unmatched: 11. The V gene's germline CDR1 is MRHNA and CDR2 SNTAGT. There are 16 residues in the CDR3. The chain's CDR3 is CASSHGAGDGTGELFF. The CDR3 coding sequence is TGTGCCAGCAGTCATGGTGCGGGAGACGGGACCGGGGAGCTGTTTTTT.

The chain carries TRBV6-5 and TRBJ1-5, with D perhaps TRBD1 (5 bases). Trimming took off 7 bases at V and 6 bases at J, with 13 bases between the two ends. Per the germline V gene, CDR1 is MNHEY and CDR2 is SVGAGI. CDR3 length: 13 residues. The chain's CDR3 is CASIPDRSQPQHF. Written as DNA, the CDR3 is TGTGCCAGCATCCCCGACAGAAGTCAGCCCCAGCATTTT.

The chain employs TRBV6-5 and TRBJ2-5, with D maybe TRBD2 (6 bases). The better agreement between TRBJ2-7 and the DNA end casts doubt on the J call. Germline V gene data show CDR1 as MNHEY and CDR2 as SVGAGI. The CDR3 is 12 amino acids. In DNA form, the CDR3 reads TGTGCCAGCGGTTGGGGGGAGTACGAGCAGTACTTC. Protein sequence: CASGWGEYEQYF.

Note on this clone: Germline and junction disagree at one end, which may indicate a read error. The chain couples TRBV7-7 to TRBJ2-1; no firm D call. This CDR3 is built from 13 residues. Germline values: CDR1 SSHAT, CDR2 FNYEAQ (reference sequence). CDR3 in DNA: TGTGCTAGCAGCCACGACAAACGCGATGAGCAGTTCTTC. This translates into CASSHDKRDEQFF.

The chain is built from TRBV14 and TRBJ1-1; the D is unclear. In germline, CDR1 is SGHDN, CDR2 FVKESK. Trimming took 4 bases from V and 3 from J, leaving 12 bases between them. This CDR3 is built from 14 residues. CDR3 amino acids: CASSLFGGDTEAFF. DNA for the CDR3: TGTGCCAGCAGCCTATTCGGCGGAGACACTGAAGCTTTCTTT.

The rearrangement joins TRBV6-5 to TRBJ1-5; the D gene is possibly TRBD1 (5 bases). CDR1 MNHEY and CDR2 SVGAGI come from the germline V gene. Trimming removed 2 bases from V and 10 bases from J, with 12 bases in between. The CDR3 covers 13 residues. The DNA of the CDR3 is TGTGCCAGCAGTTACGGTGATAGGGGTCCCCAGCATTTT. It encodes CASSYGDRGPQHF.

V and J are TRBV5-4 and TRBJ2-1, with D maybe TRBD2 (5 bases). The V gene lost 0 bases and the J gene lost 6 bases, with 10 bases spanning the gap. The CDR3 is 14 residues long. Germline-derived CDR1 and CDR2 are SGHNT and YYREEE (reference sequence). In DNA form, the CDR3 reads TGTGCCAGCAGCTTGGCTTCAGGAGGCAATGAGCAGTTCTTC. This gives the protein CASSLASGGNEQFF.

J is TRBJ2-5 and V is TRBV7-3; weak D call: TRBD2 (5 bases). The CDR3 runs 13 residues. CDR1 is SGHTA, CDR2 FQGTGA, per germline. Deletions cut 5 bases from V and 7 bases from J, with 14 bases between. The CDR3 sequence: CASSRTPRGTQYF. In DNA form, the CDR3 reads TGTGCCAGCAGCCGGACTCCTCGGGGGACCCAGTACTTC. The full variable domain, rest sourced from reference TRBV7-3 and TRBJ2-5, is GAGVSQTPSNKVTEKGKYVELRCDPISGHTALYWYRQSLGQGPEFLIYFQGTGAADDSGLPNDRFFAVRPEGSVSTLKIQRTERGDSAVYLCASSRTPRGTQYFGPGTRLLVL.

V usage is TRBV2 and J usage is TRBJ2-7, with a weak D call TRBD2 (6 bases). The CDR3 has 12 amino acids. CDR1 and CDR2 (germline): SNHLY, FYNNEI. V dropped 5 bases and J dropped 3 bases, with 8 bases sitting between them. The CDR3 DNA is TGTGCCAGCAGTTGGACTAACTACGAGCAGTACTTC. This translates into CASSWTNYEQYF.

The CDR3 nucleotides are TGTGCCAGCAGCCAAGAACAGGAGGCGGGGACCCAAGAGACCCAGTACTTC. Amino acid sequence: CASSQEQEAGTQETQYF. The J gene is TRBJ2-5, the V gene TRBV4-2; D is perhaps TRBD2 (6 bases). Looked up from germline, CDR1 is LGHNA and CDR2 is YNFKEQ. Trimming left V 0 bases short and J 1 base short, with 15 bases between. The CDR3 sequence is 17 residues long.

This clone was detected a few times. The genes are TRBV7-6 and TRBJ2-1, with 13 bases identical to TRBD2. V shed 1 base, J shed 9 bases, and the junction held 6 bases outside the gene matches. Germline CDR1 reads SGHVS; CDR2 reads FNYEAQ. The CDR3 spans 16 residues. CDR3 nucleotide sequence: TGTGCCAGCAGCTTAGACACTAGCGGGGGGGCCTTTGAGCAGTTCTTC. Its protein product is CASSLDTSGGAFEQFF.

V gene TRBV18 combines with J gene TRBJ1-5; D perhaps matches TRBD1 (6 bases). The CDR3 contains 16 residues. V was shortened by 1 base and J by 2 bases, with 12 bases between the two germline ends. The V gene's germline CDR1 is KGHSH and CDR2 LQKENI. The chain's CDR3 is CASSPRGSGGNQPQHF. The CDR3 bases are TGTGCCAGCTCACCACGGGGCTCAGGGGGCAATCAGCCCCAGCATTTT.

The chain is built from TRBV28 and TRBJ2-7; 9 bases match TRBD2. CDR1 and CDR2 from the germline V gene are MDHEN and SYDVKM. The CDR3 loop spans 13 amino acids. With V trimmed by 3 bases and J by 6 bases, 3 bases remained unmatched. CDR3 protein: CASSLGLASEQYF. As DNA, the CDR3 is TGTGCCAGCAGTTTGGGACTAGCATCCGAGCAGTACTTC.

V usage is TRBV30 and J usage is TRBJ1-3; 8 positions match TRBD1. The CDR3 is 13 amino acids. The V segment lost 5 bases and the J segment 4 bases; nucleotides outside the gene matches: 4. CDR1 is GTSNPN and CDR2 is SVGIG in the germline V gene (reference sequence). The CDR3 reads CAWSGGSGNTIYF. The CDR3 region has the DNA TGTGCCTGGTCAGGGGGCTCCGGAAACACCATATATTTT.

This clone has only one observation. The chain joins TRBV6-6 to TRBJ1-4; D remains ambiguous. The CDR3 length is 12 residues. Germline V gene sequence: CDR1 MNHNY, CDR2 SVGAGI (reference sequence). Trimming pared 7 bases from V and 8 bases from J, leaving 11 bases between. The CDR3 sequence is CASNHRAEKLFF. CDR3 in DNA: TGTGCCAGCAATCATCGCGCAGAAAAACTGTTTTTT.

Notes on this clone: Relative to the germline gene, one junction end is altered; a read error may explain this. The rearrangement uses TRBV7-2 and TRBJ1-6; 7 positions match TRBD1. Germline assignment: CDR1 SGHTA and CDR2 FQGNSA. The CDR3 runs 11 residues. CDR3 protein: CASSPRGGQNF. The CDR3 nucleotides read TGTGCCAGCAGCCCTAGAGGGGGACAGAATTTT. The full variable domain, in which reference TRBV7-2 and TRBJ1-6 provide the parts outside the CDR3, is GAGVSQSPSNKVTEKGKDVELRCDPISGHTALYWYRQSLGQGLEFLIYFQGNSAPDKSGLPSDRFSAERTGGSVSTLTIQRTQQEDSAVYLCASSPRGGQNFGNGTRLTVT.